This T cell receptor beta chain came from a study of cytomegalovirus exposure and HLA in healthy donors. In the PCR, 60 Vbeta and 13 Jbeta primers were used. The repertoire was sequenced with immunoSEQ multiplex PCR; TCRdb's copy has only in-frame clones and lacks some. The table has 150,000 to 200,000 clones, about 88% seen once. The donors gave bone marrow, and they were healthy. Study-level results: Judged likely to be a sequencing artifact was a cluster of highly shared sequence variants. It was assumed in the presence/absence analyses that sequencing depth was roughly uniform across donors.

Trimming took 0 bases from V and 4 from J; bases not matched to a gene: 8. Germline loops: CDR1 SGDLS, CDR2 YYNGEE. The CDR3 consists of 18 residues. Remarks on this clone: As yet, its antigen is unknown.

The rearrangement links TRBV9 to TRBJ2-5, with 14 bases lining up with TRBD2. The TCR comes from a woman aged 18 to 35 in good health and CMV-seronegative. The sample consisted of PBMCs. The DNA for the CDR3 is TGTGCCAGCAGCGTAGCCGTCGGACTAGCGGGAGGCAGAGAGACCCAGTACTTC. It specifies CASSVAVGLAGGRETQYF.